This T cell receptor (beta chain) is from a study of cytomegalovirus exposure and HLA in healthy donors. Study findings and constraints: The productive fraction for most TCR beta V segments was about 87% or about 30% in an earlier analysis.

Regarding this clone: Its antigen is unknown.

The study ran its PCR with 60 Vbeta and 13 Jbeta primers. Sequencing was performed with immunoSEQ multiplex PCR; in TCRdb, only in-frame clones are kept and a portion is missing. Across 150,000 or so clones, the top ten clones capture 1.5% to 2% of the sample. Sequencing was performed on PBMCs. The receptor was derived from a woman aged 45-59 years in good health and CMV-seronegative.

The CDR3 sequence: CASSPEGRKTDTQYF. The CDR3 region has the DNA TGCGCCAGCAGCCCAGAGGGTAGAAAAACAGATACGCAGTATTTT. V and J are TRBV5-1 and TRBJ2-3; weak D call: TRBD2 (5 bases). Germline V lookup: CDR1 SGHRS, CDR2 YFSETQ. The CDR3 is made up of 15 amino acids. With 4 bases removed from V and 3 bases from J, the gap between germline ends came to 15 bases.